This entry is about one TCR beta chain. Antigen: not known. This entry belongs to a study of vaccination effects on CD4 cells after COVID-19. V was pared by 4 bases and J by 0 bases, with 8 bases of the junction left unmatched. This CDR3 has 18 amino acids. Germline V gene sequence: CDR1 MRHNA, CDR2 SNTAGT. Sequencing in the ViraFEST assay came after antigen-specific CD4+ T cells had been expanded with viral peptide pools, which were used to stimulate PBMC. Following 10 days of culture, CD4+ T cells were isolated. Half-medium exchanges with IL-2 medium took place on days 3 and 7. Libraries were prepared by immunoSEQ multiplex PCR; TCRdb keeps only in-frame clonotypes and omits some of them. The sample yields under 80,000 clones, about 70% seen once. General study results and limits: Infection-derived and vaccine-derived clones contracted markedly late after vaccination. Convalescent patients were few in the study, and early post-infection timepoints were absent.

The chain couples TRBV6-4 to TRBJ2-6; 8 bases are a match to TRBD2. The sequencing here drew on CD4+ T cells from PBMCs cultured with HCoV-229E spike peptides, taken before COVID-19 vaccination. The clonotype was recovered from a human donor who received a COVID-19 vaccine. The CDR3 bases are TGTGCCAGCAGTGGGGCGAGCGGGGGCCGCTCTGGGGCCAACGTCCTGACTTTC. Its translation: CASSGASGGRSGANVLTF.